The 25 T cell receptor beta chains listed next were all sequenced from one sample in a study of Ad26.COV2.S vaccination and SARS-CoV-2 variants. Treatment here: roughly 20 received Ad26.COV2.S at low or high dose, single or two shots; roughly five received placebo; per-sample allocation not given. Sampling was done on day 63 after the first vaccine or placebo injection. Repertoires were generated with immunoSEQ multiplex PCR, while TCRdb's copy carries only in-frame clones and drops some. This table holds 350,000 to 550,000 clones, about 88% found once. This sample comprised peripheral blood, obtained in a trial of Ad26.COV2.S vaccine versus placebo. The origin of the receptors is a person between 18 and 59 years old who received the Ad26.COV2.S COVID-19 vaccine or a placebo.

The chain links TRBV28 to TRBJ2-7; tentatively, D is TRBD1 or TRBD2 (6 bases each). Germline assignment: CDR1 MDHEN and CDR2 SYDVKM. The CDR3 is 13 amino acids. The germline V and J ends were trimmed by 8 bases and 2 bases, with 13 bases remaining between them. The CDR3 region has the DNA TGTGCCAGCCGCGGGACAAAGGCCTACGAGCAGTACTTC. It yields the protein CASRGTKAYEQYF.

This chain uses TRBV25-1 with TRBJ2-1, with 7 nucleotides matching TRBD2. Germline values: CDR1 MGHDK, CDR2 SYGVNS. The CDR3 runs to 17 residues. V was pared by 6 bases and J by 0 bases, with 11 bases of the junction left unmatched. CDR3 loop: CASSQRASGSSYNEQFF. The CDR3 bases are TGTGCCAGCAGCCAGAGAGCTAGCGGCAGCTCCTACAATGAGCAGTTCTTC.

V usage is TRBV27 and J usage is TRBJ2-1; D is uncertain. Trimming cost V 6 bases and J 9 bases, with 18 bases left between them. This CDR3 is 14 amino acids long. Germline V gene lookup returns CDR1 MNHEY and CDR2 SMNVEV (reference sequence). Here the CDR3 reads CASSFFTGRVEQFF. CDR3 coding DNA: TGTGCCAGCAGCTTTTTCACGGGCCGAGTTGAGCAGTTCTTC.

V and J are TRBV14 and TRBJ2-3, with TRBD2 matching 11 bases. With 0 bases clipped from V and 3 bases from J, the junction kept 2 bases outside the gene matches. Germline assignment: CDR1 SGHDN and CDR2 FVKESK. The CDR3 is 16 amino acids. CDR3 residues: CASSQDSSGRTDTQYF. Here the CDR3 DNA reads TGTGCCAGCAGCCAAGATTCTAGCGGGAGGACAGATACGCAGTATTTT.

This sequence joins TRBV5-1 and TRBJ1-6; D is unresolved. Per germline, CDR1 SGHRS and CDR2 YFSETQ. Trimming removed 0 bases at V and 1 base at J, with 5 bases between. The CDR3 consists of 15 residues. In DNA, the CDR3 is TGCGCCAGCAGCTTGGATGGGTCCTATAATTCACCCCTCCACTTT. It translates to CASSLDGSYNSPLHF.

The CDR3 DNA sequence: TGTGCCAGCAGCTTGGATGGCGGTGGGACCGGGGAGCTGTTTTTT. The encoded protein is CASSLDGGGTGELFF. The gene calls are TRBV5-4 and TRBJ2-2; D gene ambiguous. Germline-derived CDR1 and CDR2 are SGHNT and YYREEE (reference sequence). This CDR3 is built from 15 residues. Between the trimmed V and J ends, which lost 0 bases and 5 bases, there was a span of 11 bases.

This chain joins TRBV12-2 and TRBJ1-3. TRBV12-2 is recorded as a pseudogene. This CDR3 comprises 16 residues. CDR3 sequence (DNA): TGTGCAAGTCGCCCTAGGGTTGGGGGGCCTGGAAACACCATATATTTT. Its protein product is CASRPRVGGPGNTIYF.

This clone was seen once. The sample contains more than one DNA sequence encoding this CDR3. The chain recombines TRBV5-1 with TRBJ2-6; D call uncertain. With 5 bases removed from V and 0 bases from J, the gap between germline ends came to 6 bases. This CDR3 comprises 14 residues. Germline V gene data show CDR1 as SGHRS and CDR2 as YFSETQ. This CDR3 is CASRASSGANVLTF. The CDR3 coding sequence is TGCGCCAGCAGAGCTAGCTCTGGGGCCAACGTCCTGACTTTC.

The CDR3: CASAAQGSLHF. Written as DNA, the CDR3 is TGTGCCAGCGCGGCCCAGGGAAGCCTCCACTTT. The rearrangement uses TRBV5-5 and TRBJ1-6; D perhaps matches TRBD1 (5 bases). The CDR3 is 11 residues long. Germline V gives CDR1 SGHKS, CDR2 YYEKEE (reference sequence). Deletions cut 7 bases from V and 15 bases from J, with 14 bases between.

The chain couples TRBV3-1 (or the pseudogene TRBV3-2) to TRBJ1-2, with a tentative D call TRBD1 (5 bases). Trimming shortened V by 1 base and J by 4 bases, and 13 bases separated the two germline ends. This CDR3 region has 15 residues. CDR1 is LGHDT and CDR2 is YNNKEL in the germline V gene (reference sequence). CDR3 sequence: CASSQGTPPRYGYTF. For the CDR3, the DNA is TGTGCCAGCAGCCAAGGGACACCGCCCCGCTATGGCTACACCTTC.

The chain has TRBV7-2 and TRBJ2-3, with D unresolved. In germline, CDR1 is SGHTA, CDR2 FQGNSA. Trimming removed 5 bases from V and 3 bases from J, with 12 bases in between. The CDR3 has 14 amino acids. The CDR3 DNA reads TGTGCCAGCAGCGTACGGGCGCGGACAGATACGCAGTATTTT. It yields the protein CASSVRARTDTQYF.

The V call is TRBV28, the J call TRBJ1-3, with D unresolved. CDR3 length: 14 residues. Germline values: CDR1 MDHEN, CDR2 SYDVKM. V was shortened by 6 bases and J by 3 bases, with 12 bases between the two germline ends. This CDR3 reads CASRYGSGGNTIYF. The CDR3, as DNA: TGTGCCAGCAGGTACGGATCTGGTGGAAACACCATATATTTT.

This clone occurred a few times. V gene TRBV4-1 combines with J gene TRBJ2-1; 7 bases match TRBD1. This CDR3 is 14 amino acids long. Trimming removed 4 bases from V and 5 bases from J; junction bases left unmatched: 5. Germline assignment: CDR1 MGHRA and CDR2 YSYEKL. CDR3 sequence: CASSRTGTDNEQFF. CDR3 DNA sequence: TGCGCCAGCAGCCGAACCGGGACAGACAATGAGCAGTTCTTC.

The rearrangement links TRBV15 to TRBJ2-5; 7 bases fit TRBD1. Germline-derived CDR1 and CDR2 are LNHNV and YYDKDF (reference sequence). V shed 8 bases and J 5 bases; nucleotides not matched to a gene: 11. CDR3 length equals 14 residues. The chain's CDR3 is CATRTGVRVETQYF. The CDR3 DNA reads TGTGCCACCCGGACAGGTGTGCGAGTGGAGACCCAGTACTTC. Supplemented by reference TRBV15 and TRBJ2-5, the full variable domain reads DAMVIQNPRYQVTQFGKPVTLSCSQTLNHNVMYWYQQKSSQAPKLLFHYYDKDFNNEADTPDNFQSRRPNTSFCFLDIRSPGLGDTAMYLCATRTGVRVETQYFGPGTRLLVL.

The chain couples TRBV7-7 to TRBJ2-1; D is uncertain. V lost 0 bases and J 1 base, leaving 4 bases between the germline ends. CDR3 length equals 14 residues. Germline V lookup: CDR1 SSHAT, CDR2 FNYEAQ (reference sequence). The CDR3 protein is CASSLAGSYNEQFF. In nucleotides, the CDR3 is TGTGCCAGCAGCTTAGCAGGGTCCTACAATGAGCAGTTCTTC.

This chain connects TRBV10-3 to TRBJ2-2; 10 bases map to TRBD1. Per the germline V gene, CDR1 is ENHRY and CDR2 is SYGVKD. This CDR3 spans 15 amino acids. J gave up 0 bases and V 6 bases, and 1 base lay outside the gene matches. CDR3 in DNA: TGTGCCATCAGGACAGGGGGCGCGAACACCGGGGAGCTGTTTTTT. Protein sequence: CAIRTGGANTGELFF.

This chain uses TRBV5-1 with TRBJ2-3; D not certain. Germline values: CDR1 SGHRS, CDR2 YFSETQ. Trimming left V 2 bases short and J 4 bases short, with 5 bases between. This CDR3 has 12 residues. The CDR3 is CASSLFADTQYF. The CDR3 DNA reads as TGCGCCAGCAGCTTATTCGCAGATACGCAGTATTTT.

Here the CDR3 DNA reads TGTGCCAGCAGCTTAAGGGGACAGGGCGGTGGCTACACCTTC. Protein product: CASSLRGQGGGYTF. The chain employs TRBV7-9 and TRBJ1-2; TRBD1 agrees at 9 bases. Germline V CDR1 and CDR2: SEHNR, FQNEAQ (reference sequence). The CDR3 contains 14 residues. Losses at the gene ends were 2 bases for V and 7 bases for J; bases not matched to a gene: 5.

The chain's CDR3 is CASSPIAATNYEQYF. As DNA, the CDR3 is TGTGCCAGCAGTCCCATCGCGGCTACGAATTACGAGCAGTACTTC. V and J are TRBV6-5 and TRBJ2-7; D not certain. The CDR3 covers 15 residues. CDR1 and CDR2 (germline): MNHEY, SVGAGI. The V gene lost 5 bases and the J gene lost 4 bases, with 18 bases spanning the gap.

This sequence joins TRBV13 and TRBJ2-7; D is ambiguous. The CDR3 is made up of 12 amino acids. The V gene's germline CDR1 is PRHDT and CDR2 FYEKMQ (reference sequence). Trimming shortened V by 0 bases and J by 6 bases, and 6 bases separated the two germline ends. CDR3 in amino acids: CASSLGGFEQYF. In nucleotides, the CDR3 is TGTGCCAGCAGCTTAGGAGGTTTCGAGCAGTACTTC.

J is TRBJ2-5 and V is TRBV24-1; D might be TRBD1 (7 bases). The CDR3 runs 13 residues. From germline, CDR1 is KGHDR and CDR2 SFDVKD. V was shortened by 9 bases and J by 5 bases, with 15 bases between the two germline ends. The CDR3 is CATSRGRSETQYF. In nucleotides, the CDR3 is TGTGCCACCTCCAGGGGGAGGTCCGAGACCCAGTACTTC.

The V gene is TRBV5-6, the J gene TRBJ2-1; a weak D match, TRBD1 (6 bases). V lost 0 bases and J lost 6, with 10 bases in between. The CDR3 contains 14 residues. Germline CDR1 reads SGHDT; CDR2 reads YYEEEE. CDR3 nucleotides: TGTGCCAGCAGCTTGGGGTCACAGGGCAATGAGCAGTTCTTC. Its translation: CASSLGSQGNEQFF.

The genes are TRBV6-5 and TRBJ1-2; D might be TRBD1 (5 bases). CDR3 length equals 12 residues. Trimming removed 6 bases from V and 8 bases from J, with 13 bases in between. CDR1 and CDR2 from the germline V gene are MNHEY and SVGAGI. The CDR3 nucleotides read TGTGCCAGCAGACGGGGGTTGGGGGGCTACACCTTC. Residues: CASRRGLGGYTF.

In the case of this clone: The same CDR3 arises from other DNA sequences in this sample as well. This chain's CDR3 is CASSQRQGYNEQFF. The CDR3 region has the DNA TGCGCCAGCAGCCAGCGACAGGGGTACAATGAGCAGTTCTTC. V gene TRBV4-3 combines with J gene TRBJ2-1, with 8 positions matching TRBD1. Germline-derived CDR1 and CDR2 are LGHNA and YSLEER. The CDR3 totals 14 residues. V lost 3 bases to trimming and J lost 4 bases; unmatched junction nucleotides: 2.

The chain combines TRBV3-1 (or the pseudogene TRBV3-2) with TRBJ1-2, with no clear D. CDR3 length equals 17 residues. V was trimmed by 3 bases and J by 3 bases, leaving 20 bases between them. Germline V gives CDR1 LGHDT, CDR2 YNNKEL (reference sequence). CDR3 DNA: TGTGCCAGCAGCCACCAAGGACCCTTAGGTCGGGACTATGGCTACACCTTC. Amino acids: CASSHQGPLGRDYGYTF.